The 6 T cell receptor beta chains in this list originate from one sample, sequenced in a study of blood T cell repertoires in COVID-19 (dated by TCRdb to about 2020). Libraries were built with the immunoSEQ multiplex PCR assay. The clones in this table, taken by TCRdb from immuneACCESS, are in-frame only. Not every clone is retained; where verified, under half of the shortfall comes from an unresolved V gene, and the cause of the rest is unknown. The sample yields roughly 200,000 clones; 88% were counted once. The top ten clonotypes cover roughly 2.6% of the sample. Sequenced sample: PBMCs or T cells enriched from blood (not recorded which). The receptors derive from a woman in her 30s who had recovered from COVID-19.

This clone has just one count. The chain is built from TRBV19 and TRBJ1-2; 9 bases line up with TRBD1. The germline CDR1 and CDR2 sequences are LNHDA and SQIVND (reference sequence). The CDR3 totals 14 residues. Trimming cost V 9 bases and J 5 bases; bases outside gene matches: 10. CDR3 coding DNA: TGTGCCAGCCGGGACAGGGACCCTATGTATGGCTACACCTTC. Translating it yields CASRDRDPMYGYTF.

This chain joins TRBV3-1 (or the pseudogene TRBV3-2) and TRBJ1-3; no reliable D call. Per the germline V gene, CDR1 is LGHDT and CDR2 is YNNKEL (reference sequence). V was pared by 0 bases and J by 0 bases, with 9 bases between. The CDR3 totals 16 residues. The CDR3 DNA is TGTGCCAGCAGCCAAGATCCGGGGTACTCTGGAAACACCATATATTTT. This translates into CASSQDPGYSGNTIYF.

This sequence joins TRBV10-3 and TRBJ2-3; TRBD2 matches at 9 bases. The junction had 0 bases not matched to a gene; V was cut back by 4 bases and J by 1 base. From germline, CDR1 is ENHRY and CDR2 SYGVKD. There are 14 residues in the CDR3. The CDR3 loop is CAISGTSGTDTQYF. The CDR3 DNA follows: TGTGCCATCAGTGGGACTAGCGGCACAGATACGCAGTATTTT.

This clone showed up just once. The CDR3 DNA reads TGCGCCAGCAGCTTGATGGTGACAGGAGATTATGGCTACACCTTC. Its protein product is CASSLMVTGDYGYTF. This chain uses TRBV5-1 with TRBJ1-2; maybe TRBD1 (6 bases). The germline V gene encodes CDR1 SGHRS and CDR2 YFSETQ. V was pared by 1 base and J by 5 bases, with 15 bases between. This CDR3 has 15 residues.

The chain couples TRBV7-2 to TRBJ2-1; 11 bases agree with TRBD2. The CDR3 is 17 amino acids. Germline V gives CDR1 SGHTA, CDR2 FQGNSA. The trim removed 0 bases at V and 4 bases at J, leaving 5 bases unmatched. As DNA, the CDR3 is TGTGCCAGCAGCTTAGCCTCAAGACTAGCGGGGTACAATGAGCAGTTCTTC. It codes for CASSLASRLAGYNEQFF.

The J gene is TRBJ1-5, the V gene TRBV6-5; D uncertain. Trimming shortened V by 8 bases and J by 3 bases, and 17 bases separated the two germline ends. Per germline, CDR1 MNHEY and CDR2 SVGAGI. This CDR3 has 15 amino acids. CDR3 loop: CASVALIGHNQPQHF. CDR3 in DNA: TGTGCCAGCGTCGCCTTGATTGGGCACAATCAGCCCCAGCATTTT.